This T cell receptor (beta chain) was documented in a study of blood T cell repertoires in COVID-19 (dated by TCRdb to the early 2020s). For context, the study as a whole: Samples from collaborators originated in the United States, Italy and Spain and spanned both the acute and convalescent phases of COVID-19. Samples came from the ongoing ImmuneRACE study (first 160 participants) plus 1,254 subjects from 6 global collaborators. The repertoires were released in a freely available public database meant as a resource for research on the immune response to SARS-CoV-2. HLA class I and class II types, where available, came from metadata supplied by the sample provider rather than from assay-based typing. Nearly every sample came with metadata listing a de-identified subject ID, COVID-19 status, age in years and sex. Deeply sampled blood TCRbeta repertoires from subjects exposed to, actively infected with, or recovered from COVID-19 were included in the dataset. The prospective study material was composed of cDNA or gDNA derived from T cells, B-cell-depleted T cells, or PBMCs.

Remarks on this clone: Its antigen remains undetermined. Qualities for individual bases were not recorded, and no much larger clone is one base off.

General findings and caveats noted by the study authors: The amount of clinical and demographic metadata varied by source and participant and was provided uncurated.

TCRbeta CDR3 regions were amplified from genomic DNA using the immunoSEQ Assay, a bias-controlled multiplex PCR. Concerning the study's data processing: Nucleated cell counts per sample were estimated from amplification of reference gene primers within the assay. Sequence reads were collapsed and filtered to measure the absolute abundance of every unique TCRbeta CDR3 rearrangement. For each sample, productive Simpson clonality was calculated as the square root of Simpson's diversity index across productive rearrangements. This immuneACCESS table, as held by TCRdb, lists in-frame sequences with V and J called but not all clones. Of the missing ones, under half trace to an unresolved V gene in checked studies; the others have no known cause. From that table come the V and J calls and clone size; the DNA was used to work out D and trimming. This sample lists some 44,000 clones; around 93% were detected once. Jointly, the top ten make up about 12% of the sample.

There are 16 amino acids in the CDR3, from cysteine to phenylalanine inclusive. The retained sequence is limited to the CDR3, 48 bases, with the frame set at the first base. V lost 4 bases and J lost 0 bases; the stretch between them is 16 bases long. CDR1 and CDR2 were assigned from the germline V gene as ENHRY and SYGVKD. Collaborating institutions collected whole blood in K2EDTA tubes following their own protocols. For TCRbeta analysis, collaborator samples were shipped as frozen whole blood, as isolated PBMCs, or as DNA extracted from either sample type. Material: peripheral blood. The TCR sequence derives from a human donor in a cohort sampled during active COVID-19. The chain uses TRBV10-3 and TRBJ2-7; TRBD2 is a possible D gene, resting on 5 matching bases. The encoded CDR3 is CAISARSSTYSYEQYF. The bases read TGTGCCATCAGTGCCCGATCTAGCACCTACTCCTACGAGCAGTACTTC.